The source of this T cell receptor (beta chain) is a study of blood T cells in healthy people across ages. Study-wide findings and caveats: Expanded clonotype changes were possibly confounded by unknown donor CMV status.

CDR3 length equals 15 residues. CDR1 and CDR2 (germline): MNHEY, SVGAGI. Trimming took 5 bases from V and 3 from J; bases not matched to a gene: 5. A single count supports this clonotype. Its antigen is unknown. With a J-beta primer mix and a sample-barcoded 5' primer, a second PCR ran 7 to 11 cycles. Each CDR3 protein is one row after TCRdb ran MiXCR on the 5' RACE reads. The profile shows hundreds of thousands of distinct CDR3 sequences, under 45% of them singletons. Each sample yielded at least 5 micrograms of PBMC total RNA. The origin of this receptor is a man in his sixties in good health. This chain links TRBV6-5 with TRBJ2-3; TRBD1 matches 10 bases. Sequencing was carried out using blood. DNA of the CDR3: TGTGCCAGCAGTCAGACAGGGGGCGGGACAGATACGCAGTATTTT. Translated, it gives CASSQTGGGTDTQYF.